The 12 T cell receptor beta chains listed next were all sequenced from one sample in a study of shared clonotypes between healthy human individuals. Positive CCR7 selection of CD45RO-negative cells yielded the naive CD8 cells, and terminally differentiated effector memory CD45RA+ cells were excluded. Clones were sequenced by immunoSEQ multiplex PCR, and TCRdb holds only the in-frame ones, with some missing. This table holds around 2.1 million clones, about 93% found once. The sample consisted of naive CD8+ T cells from PBMCs. These TCRs come from a young man in good health. Some clones in this sample may be carry-over from other donors' samples.

This clone was counted only a few times. Other nucleotide sequences from this sample produce the same CDR3. The chain links TRBV28 to TRBJ2-7; D not resolved. Trimming took 6 bases from V and 4 from J, leaving 13 bases between them. CDR1 is MDHEN, CDR2 SYDVKM, per germline. CDR3 length: 13 residues. The CDR3 reads CASSLLNSYEQYF. DNA for the CDR3: TGTGCCAGCAGCCTTCTGAACAGTTACGAGCAGTACTTC. The whole variable domain, remainder taken from reference TRBV28 and TRBJ2-7, is DVKVTQSSRYLVKRTGEKVFLECVQDMDHENMFWYRQDPGLGLRLIYFSYDVKMKEKGDIPEGYSVSREKKERFSLILESASTNQTSMYLCASSLLNSYEQYFGPGTRLTVT.

In this sample, this clone turned up once. The chain is built from TRBV7-2 and TRBJ2-7; D uncertain. V lost 0 bases, J lost 3 bases, and 12 bases lay in between. Germline assignment: CDR1 SGHTA and CDR2 FQGNSA. The CDR3 covers 15 residues. The chain's CDR3 is CASSLATATLYEQYF. CDR3 DNA: TGTGCCAGCAGCTTAGCTACAGCTACCCTCTACGAGCAGTACTTC.

The chain recombines TRBV27 with TRBJ1-3; 7 positions match TRBD1. CDR1 and CDR2 (germline): MNHEY, SMNVEV (reference sequence). The CDR3 is 13 amino acids. V shed 5 bases and J 2 bases; nucleotides not matched to a gene: 0. CDR3 in DNA: TGTGCCAGCAGTGACAGGGCTGGAAACACCATATATTTT. It translates to CASSDRAGNTIYF.

The chain combines TRBV7-8 with TRBJ2-7; a weak D match, TRBD1 (6 bases). With 1 base removed from V and 6 bases from J, the gap between germline ends came to 19 bases. The CDR3 extends over 16 amino acids. Germline V gene sequence: CDR1 SGHVS, CDR2 FQNEAQ. CDR3 in DNA: TGTGCCAGCAGCTTAGGGTTCGGGGCAGGGGCCGTCGAGCAGTACTTC. It translates to CASSLGFGAGAVEQYF.

This sequence joins TRBV5-6 and TRBJ2-1; tentatively, D is TRBD1 (6 bases). Germline V gives CDR1 SGHDT, CDR2 YYEEEE. The CDR3 consists of 16 residues. Trimming stripped 2 bases from V and 3 bases from J, with 15 bases between. CDR3 sequence: CASSFPRGLIYNEQFF. The CDR3 DNA follows: TGTGCCAGCAGCTTCCCCAGGGGTTTGATCTACAATGAGCAGTTCTTC.

The J gene is TRBJ2-1, the V gene TRBV13, with TRBD2 matching over 13 bases. The CDR3 runs 18 residues. The J segment lost 8 bases and the V segment lost 5 bases, leaving 15 bases of the junction unmatched. Per the germline V gene, CDR1 is PRHDT and CDR2 is FYEKMQ (reference sequence). The CDR3 region has the DNA TGTGCCAGCAGCCTAACGAACATAGGACTAGCGGGAGTGCATGAGCAGTTCTTC. It codes for CASSLTNIGLAGVHEQFF.

The chain is built from TRBV5-6 and TRBJ1-2, with D possibly matching TRBD1 (6 bases). From germline, CDR1 is SGHDT and CDR2 YYEEEE. Trimming shortened V by 0 bases and J by 6 bases, and 6 bases separated the two germline ends. The CDR3 runs to 12 residues. This CDR3 reads CASSLAGDGYTF. CDR3 nucleotide sequence: TGTGCCAGCAGCTTGGCAGGGGATGGCTACACCTTC.

The genes are TRBV11-2 and TRBJ2-3; no clear D. The V gene lost 1 base and the J gene lost 4 bases, with 12 bases spanning the gap. Looked up from germline, CDR1 is SGHAT and CDR2 is FQNNGV. This CDR3 has 15 residues. CDR3 region: CASSLAFSAADTQYF. The CDR3 nucleotides are TGTGCCAGCAGCTTAGCGTTCTCTGCCGCAGATACGCAGTATTTT. Full variable domain (missing parts from reference TRBV11-2 and TRBJ2-3): EAGVAQSPRYKIIEKRQSVAFWCNPISGHATLYWYQQILGQGPKLLIQFQNNGVVDDSQLPKDRFSAERLKGVDSTLKIQPAKLEDSAVYLCASSLAFSAADTQYFGPGTRLTVL.

V and J are TRBV10-3 and TRBJ1-1; the D gene is possibly TRBD1 (5 bases). V was pared by 11 bases and J by 3 bases, with 16 bases between. CDR3 length: 13 residues. CDR1 and CDR2 (germline): ENHRY, SYGVKD. Written as DNA, the CDR3 is TGTGCCGACCCCGTGGGGGAGGACACTGAAGCTTTCTTT. Translation gives CADPVGEDTEAFF.

The CDR3 loop reads CASSLEFLNEQFF. The CDR3 coding sequence is TGTGCCAGCAGCTTAGAATTTTTGAATGAGCAGTTCTTC. The gene calls are TRBV11-2 and TRBJ2-1, with no clear D. The CDR3 length is 13 residues. CDR1 and CDR2 (germline): SGHAT, FQNNGV. The V end was cut by 0 bases, the J end by 7 bases, with 7 bases between.

On this clone: Sequence at one end of the junction differs from germline and may be a read error. The CDR3 spells CASSIRQGAFSNQPQHF. CDR3 nucleotide sequence: TGTGCTAGTAGTATCAGACAGGGGGCTTTTAGCAATCAGCCCCAGCATTTT. V is TRBV19 and J is TRBJ1-5, with TRBD1 matching over 10 bases. The CDR3 extends over 17 amino acids. From germline, CDR1 is LNHDA and CDR2 SQIVND (reference sequence).

This clone was recorded once. This chain joins TRBV10-2 and TRBJ2-1, with D unresolved. The V and J ends lost 6 bases and 7 bases respectively, with 19 bases between them. This CDR3 has 15 amino acids. CDR1 and CDR2 from the germline V gene are WSHSY and SAAADI. This CDR3 reads CASSLIVGYANEQFF. The CDR3 DNA is TGCGCCAGCAGCCTCATCGTAGGTTATGCGAATGAGCAGTTCTTC.